The clone carrying this TCR beta chain was picked up a small number of times. The antigen is not known. Sequencing used immunoSEQ multiplex PCR; TCRdb keeps in-frame clones, though not all of them. This sample has some 660,000 clones, with 60% to 75% found just once. The data originate from a study of shared clonotypes between healthy human individuals. This CDR3 comprises 14 residues. Germline V CDR1 and CDR2: SGHRS, YFSETQ. The ends were cut back, 0 bases at V and 2 bases at J, with 7 bases in the middle. Study-level results: Researchers found naive subsets generally carried larger estimated richness than memory subsets.

The rearrangement uses TRBV5-1 and TRBJ2-3; D is ambiguous. This sequence originates from a woman in her thirties in good health. Sequencing was done on a sample of memory CD4+ T cells sorted from blood. As for subset: CD45RA-negative fraction. In DNA form, the CDR3 reads TGCGCCAGCAGCTTGGCTGGCCCCACAGATACGCAGTATTTT. Its translation is CASSLAGPTDTQYF.